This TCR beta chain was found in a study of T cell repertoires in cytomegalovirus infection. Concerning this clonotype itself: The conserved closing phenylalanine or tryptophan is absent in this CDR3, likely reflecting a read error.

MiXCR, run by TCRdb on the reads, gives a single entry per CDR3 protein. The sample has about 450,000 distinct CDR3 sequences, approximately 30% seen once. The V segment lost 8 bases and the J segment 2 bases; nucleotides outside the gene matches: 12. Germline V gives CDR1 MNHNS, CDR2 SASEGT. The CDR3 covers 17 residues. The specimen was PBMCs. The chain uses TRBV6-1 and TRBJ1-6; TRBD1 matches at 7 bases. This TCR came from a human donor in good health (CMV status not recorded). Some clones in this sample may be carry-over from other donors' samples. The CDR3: CASGDDGRGAYNSPLHL. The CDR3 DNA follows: TGTGCCAGCGGGGACGACGGCAGGGGGGCCTATAATTCACCCCTCCACCTT.